Listed below are T cell receptor beta chains from one sample, sequenced in a study of blood T cell repertoires in COVID-19. Sequenced by immunoSEQ multiplex PCR; TCRdb stores in-frame clones only, minus some. The sample has some 300,000 clones; roughly 90% are singletons. The sample consisted of PBMCs or T cells enriched from blood (not recorded which). The receptors come from a woman in her 30s who had recovered from COVID-19. The CDR3 runs from the conserved cysteine through the conserved F or W. Fields, in order: J gene, D gene, V gene, clone size, CDR3 protein, CDR3 DNA. D genes are given only for firm matches. For some rows the clone size is stated as once, few or many, or as a class when expanded; others skip it.

j_call: TRBJ2-1
d_call: TRBD2
v_call: TRBV3-1/TRBV3-2
clone_size: NA
cdr3_aa: CASSPSGSSYNEQFF
cdr3_nt: TGTGCCAGCAGCCCTAGCGGGAGCTCCTACAATGAGCAGTTCTTC

j_call: TRBJ2-1
d_call: NA
v_call: TRBV24-1
clone_size: NA
cdr3_aa: CATSDLSGDNEQFF
cdr3_nt: TGTGCCACCAGTGATTTATCAGGGGACAATGAGCAGTTCTTC

j_call: TRBJ1-6
d_call: NA
v_call: TRBV6-5
clone_size: NA
cdr3_aa: CASTGLSGSPLHF
cdr3_nt: TGTGCCAGCACGGGGTTAAGTGGGTCACCCCTCCACTTT

j_call: TRBJ2-7
d_call: NA
v_call: TRBV19
clone_size: NA
cdr3_aa: CASSKVRSSSYEQYF
cdr3_nt: TGTGCCAGTAGTAAGGTGAGGTCAAGCTCCTACGAGCAGTACTTC

j_call: TRBJ2-1
d_call: NA
v_call: TRBV29-1
clone_size: NA
cdr3_aa: CSVVGGTYNEQFF
cdr3_nt: TGCAGCGTTGTAGGGGGAACCTACAATGAGCAGTTCTTC

j_call: TRBJ2-7
d_call: NA
v_call: TRBV11-2
clone_size: NA
cdr3_aa: CASSLENGGYYEQYF
cdr3_nt: TGTGCCAGCAGCTTAGAGAACGGCGGTTACTACGAGCAGTACTTC

j_call: TRBJ2-7
d_call: TRBD2
v_call: TRBV2
clone_size: NA
cdr3_aa: CASGLVGGAAYEQYF
cdr3_nt: TGTGCCAGCGGCCTAGTCGGGGGGGCAGCCTACGAGCAGTACTTC

j_call: TRBJ2-7
d_call: NA
v_call: TRBV9
clone_size: NA
cdr3_aa: CASSPQGEGEQYF
cdr3_nt: TGTGCCAGCAGCCCACAAGGAGAGGGCGAGCAGTACTTC

j_call: TRBJ2-5
d_call: NA
v_call: TRBV7-9
clone_size: NA
cdr3_aa: CASSSKTGPGETQYF
cdr3_nt: TGTGCCAGCAGCTCGAAGACCGGCCCGGGGGAGACCCAGTACTTC

j_call: TRBJ2-2
d_call: NA
v_call: TRBV6-5
clone_size: NA
cdr3_aa: CASSKLVNTGELFF
cdr3_nt: TGTGCCAGCAGTAAACTAGTTAACACCGGGGAGCTGTTTTTT

j_call: TRBJ1-5
d_call: NA
v_call: TRBV6-2/TRBV6-3
clone_size: NA
cdr3_aa: CASSWEYNQPQHF
cdr3_nt: TGTGCCAGCAGTTGGGAGTATAATCAGCCCCAGCATTTT

j_call: TRBJ2-7
d_call: NA
v_call: TRBV19
clone_size: few
cdr3_aa: CASSSRGGAGDEQYF
cdr3_nt: TGTGCCAGTAGTTCCCGCGGGGGCGCCGGCGACGAGCAGTACTTC

j_call: TRBJ1-1
d_call: NA
v_call: TRBV4-2
clone_size: NA
cdr3_aa: CASSQEENSYTEAFF
cdr3_nt: TGTGCCAGCAGCCAAGAAGAGAACAGCTACACTGAAGCTTTCTTT

j_call: TRBJ1-1
d_call: NA
v_call: TRBV7-6
clone_size: NA
cdr3_aa: CASSQIRFRGLVNTEAFF
cdr3_nt: TGTGCCAGCAGCCAAATTAGGTTTCGGGGATTGGTGAACACTGAAGCTTTCTTT

j_call: TRBJ1-5
d_call: NA
v_call: TRBV30
clone_size: once
cdr3_aa: CAWSGQGNQPQHF
cdr3_nt: TGTGCCTGGAGTGGACAGGGCAATCAGCCCCAGCATTTT

j_call: TRBJ2-3
d_call: TRBD2
v_call: TRBV30
clone_size: NA
cdr3_aa: CAWASAGAGDTQYF
cdr3_nt: TGTGCCTGGGCCTCAGCGGGAGCAGGAGATACGCAGTATTTT

j_call: TRBJ2-1
d_call: TRBD1
v_call: TRBV5-5
clone_size: NA
cdr3_aa: CASSLTGTANNEQFF
cdr3_nt: TGTGCCAGCAGCCTAACCGGGACAGCAAACAATGAGCAGTTCTTC

j_call: TRBJ2-3
d_call: TRBD1
v_call: TRBV30
clone_size: NA
cdr3_aa: CAWSGTGESSTQYF
cdr3_nt: TGTGCCTGGAGTGGGACAGGGGAAAGCAGTACGCAGTATTTT

j_call: TRBJ2-7
d_call: TRBD2
v_call: TRBV30
clone_size: NA
cdr3_aa: CAWSGTGTSGYPFWNEQYF
cdr3_nt: TGTGCCTGGAGTGGAACGGGGACTAGCGGGTACCCATTCTGGAACGAGCAGTACTTC

j_call: TRBJ1-2
d_call: NA
v_call: TRBV4-3
clone_size: NA
cdr3_aa: CASSQVPFDYGYTF
cdr3_nt: TGCGCCAGCAGCCAAGTTCCCTTTGACTATGGCTACACCTTC

j_call: TRBJ1-1
d_call: NA
v_call: TRBV11-2
clone_size: NA
cdr3_aa: CASRSVGGRIEAFF
cdr3_nt: TGTGCCAGCAGATCGGTGGGGGGGCGTATTGAAGCTTTCTTT

j_call: TRBJ2-7
d_call: TRBD2
v_call: TRBV7-2
clone_size: few
cdr3_aa: CASSLKGSASGGYEQYF
cdr3_nt: TGTGCCAGCAGCTTAAAGGGTTCGGCTAGCGGGGGGTACGAGCAGTACTTC

j_call: TRBJ2-7
d_call: NA
v_call: TRBV7-6
clone_size: few
cdr3_aa: CASSLAVGGRNEQYF
cdr3_nt: TGTGCCAGCAGCTTAGCGGTAGGAGGGAGAAACGAGCAGTACTTC

j_call: TRBJ2-7
d_call: NA
v_call: TRBV28
clone_size: NA
cdr3_aa: CASSLNLGPYVEQYF
cdr3_nt: TGTGCCAGCAGTTTAAATCTTGGGCCGTACGTCGAGCAGTACTTC

j_call: TRBJ1-1
d_call: NA
v_call: TRBV7-9
clone_size: NA
cdr3_aa: CASSLADSRTEAFF
cdr3_nt: TGTGCCAGCAGCTTAGCCGACAGCCGCACTGAAGCTTTCTTT

j_call: TRBJ2-2
d_call: NA
v_call: TRBV10-2
clone_size: NA
cdr3_aa: CASTEGAGELFF
cdr3_nt: TGCGCCAGCACGGAAGGGGCCGGGGAGCTGTTTTTT

j_call: TRBJ2-7
d_call: NA
v_call: TRBV11-2
clone_size: NA
cdr3_aa: CASSTTTQNNSYEQYF
cdr3_nt: TGTGCCAGCAGCACCACAACACAGAATAACTCCTACGAGCAGTACTTC

j_call: TRBJ2-2
d_call: TRBD1
v_call: TRBV4-1
clone_size: NA
cdr3_aa: CASSPGTGATGELFF
cdr3_nt: TGCGCCAGCAGCCCCGGGACAGGGGCCACCGGGGAGCTGTTTTTT

j_call: TRBJ2-7
d_call: TRBD2
v_call: TRBV28
clone_size: NA
cdr3_aa: CASSLRRLAGDPYEQYF
cdr3_nt: TGTGCCAGCAGTCTCCGCAGACTAGCGGGAGACCCCTACGAGCAGTACTTC

j_call: TRBJ2-1
d_call: TRBD2
v_call: TRBV5-6
clone_size: NA
cdr3_aa: CASSLGSAGGLPPWQFF
cdr3_nt: TGTGCCAGCAGCTTGGGGTCCGCGGGAGGTCTCCCCCCTTGGCAGTTCTTC

j_call: TRBJ2-1
d_call: NA
v_call: TRBV3-1/TRBV3-2
clone_size: NA
cdr3_aa: CASSQNGRGPQRGQFF
cdr3_nt: TGTGCCAGCAGCCAAAATGGCAGGGGACCCCAACGTGGGCAGTTCTTC

j_call: TRBJ1-6
d_call: NA
v_call: TRBV19
clone_size: NA
cdr3_aa: CASSMGARGNSPLHF
cdr3_nt: TGTGCCAGTAGTATGGGGGCACGGGGTAATTCACCCCTCCACTTT

j_call: TRBJ2-1
d_call: TRBD2
v_call: TRBV3-1/TRBV3-2
clone_size: NA
cdr3_aa: CASSPEWEAGVNEQFF
cdr3_nt: TGTGCCAGCAGCCCCGAATGGGAAGCGGGAGTAAATGAGCAGTTCTTC

j_call: TRBJ2-3
d_call: NA
v_call: TRBV4-1
clone_size: NA
cdr3_aa: CASSQDRGTDTQYF
cdr3_nt: TGCGCCAGCAGCCAAGATAGGGGGACAGATACGCAGTATTTT

j_call: TRBJ1-1
d_call: NA
v_call: TRBV5-1
clone_size: NA
cdr3_aa: CASSFRGGTEAFF
cdr3_nt: TGCGCCAGCAGCTTCCGAGGGGGCACTGAAGCTTTCTTT

j_call: TRBJ2-1
d_call: TRBD2
v_call: TRBV6-5
clone_size: NA
cdr3_aa: CASSFRTSYNEQFF
cdr3_nt: TGTGCCAGCAGTTTCCGGACTAGCTACAATGAGCAGTTCTTC

j_call: TRBJ2-7
d_call: TRBD2
v_call: TRBV6-2/TRBV6-3
clone_size: NA
cdr3_aa: CASSYPVFRREGHLSSYEQYF
cdr3_nt: TGTGCCAGCAGTTACCCGGTCTTTCGGCGGGAGGGCCATTTGAGCTCCTACGAGCAGTACTTC

j_call: TRBJ1-5
d_call: TRBD1
v_call: TRBV6-1
clone_size: NA
cdr3_aa: CASSVKKGQYANQPQHF
cdr3_nt: TGTGCCAGCAGTGTAAAAAAGGGACAGTACGCAAATCAGCCCCAGCATTTT

j_call: TRBJ2-2
d_call: TRBD2
v_call: TRBV3-1/TRBV3-2
clone_size: NA
cdr3_aa: CASRPSGRDPGELFF
cdr3_nt: TGTGCCAGCAGACCGAGCGGGAGGGACCCCGGGGAGCTGTTTTTT

j_call: TRBJ1-1
d_call: NA
v_call: TRBV7-9
clone_size: NA
cdr3_aa: CASSPQGMVGNTEAFF
cdr3_nt: TGTGCCAGCAGTCCACAGGGTATGGTAGGGAACACTGAAGCTTTCTTT

j_call: TRBJ2-7
d_call: TRBD2
v_call: TRBV6-2/TRBV6-3
clone_size: NA
cdr3_aa: CASSQLAGTPFLYEQYF
cdr3_nt: TGTGCCAGCAGTCAACTAGCGGGTACCCCCTTCCTTTACGAGCAGTACTTC

j_call: TRBJ2-1
d_call: NA
v_call: TRBV7-9
clone_size: NA
cdr3_aa: CASSLVGVVSYNEQFF
cdr3_nt: TGTGCCAGCAGCTTAGTAGGGGTGGTATCCTACAATGAGCAGTTCTTC

j_call: TRBJ1-2
d_call: NA
v_call: TRBV10-3
clone_size: NA
cdr3_aa: CAISGRPPSHLNNYGYTF
cdr3_nt: TGTGCCATCAGTGGGCGGCCTCCCAGCCACTTAAATAACTATGGCTACACCTTC

j_call: TRBJ2-5
d_call: TRBD2
v_call: TRBV29-1
clone_size: NA
cdr3_aa: CSVPGTSGRPGETQYF
cdr3_nt: TGCAGCGTCCCCGGGACTAGCGGGAGACCTGGCGAGACCCAGTACTTC

j_call: TRBJ1-2
d_call: NA
v_call: TRBV9
clone_size: NA
cdr3_aa: CASSVGWGDYGYTF
cdr3_nt: TGTGCCAGCAGCGTAGGTTGGGGCGACTATGGCTACACCTTC

j_call: TRBJ1-1
d_call: TRBD1
v_call: TRBV6-1
clone_size: NA
cdr3_aa: CASSETSRGTTEAFF
cdr3_nt: TGTGCCAGCAGTGAGACCTCCAGGGGGACGACTGAAGCTTTCTTT

j_call: TRBJ2-2
d_call: TRBD2
v_call: TRBV19
clone_size: NA
cdr3_aa: CASMPGGLNTGELFF
cdr3_nt: TGTGCCAGTATGCCGGGAGGGCTGAACACCGGGGAGCTGTTTTTT

j_call: TRBJ1-1
d_call: TRBD1
v_call: TRBV18
clone_size: NA
cdr3_aa: CASSGQTGNTEAFF
cdr3_nt: TGTGCCAGCTCGGGACAGACAGGGAACACTGAAGCTTTCTTT

j_call: TRBJ1-1
d_call: NA
v_call: TRBV11-3
clone_size: NA
cdr3_aa: CASSLVVNTEAFF
cdr3_nt: TGTGCCAGCAGCTTAGTAGTGAACACTGAAGCTTTCTTT

j_call: TRBJ2-3
d_call: NA
v_call: TRBV29-1
clone_size: NA
cdr3_aa: CSVVLLTDTQYF
cdr3_nt: TGCAGCGTTGTTCTTCTTACAGATACGCAGTATTTT

j_call: TRBJ1-5
d_call: NA
v_call: TRBV27
clone_size: NA
cdr3_aa: CASSLGAGGNQPQHF
cdr3_nt: TGTGCCAGCAGTTTAGGGGCAGGGGGCAATCAGCCCCAGCATTTT